Reported below is one T cell receptor beta chain. Germline lookup yields CDR1 MGHRA and CDR2 YSYEKL. The CDR3 consists of 15 residues. With 4 bases clipped from V and 6 bases from J, the junction kept 7 bases outside the gene matches. This sample is part of a study of blood T cells in healthy people across ages. A second about 7 to 12 cycle PCR used barcoded and J-beta primers. Every single cDNA molecule received a tag from a template-switch adaptor with 12 random nucleotides. MiXCR was run by TCRdb on the 5' RACE reads, yielding one entry per CDR3 protein. The table records 1.5 million to 2 million distinct CDR3 sequences, around half of them present only once.

Material: blood. The chain uses TRBV4-1 and TRBJ2-1; 9 bases agree with TRBD2. The receptor was derived from a woman aged 40 to 50 in good health. This CDR3 reads CASSRLAGVINEQFF. Written as DNA, the CDR3 is TGCGCCAGCAGCCGTTTAGCGGGGGTAATCAATGAGCAGTTCTTC.